These T cell receptor beta chains were read from a single sample in a study of blood T cell repertoires in COVID-19. Clones were sequenced by immunoSEQ multiplex PCR, and TCRdb holds only the in-frame ones, with some missing. The data contain about 210,000 clones, around 82% of them singletons. Specimen: peripheral blood. The receptors stem from a human donor in a cohort sampled during active COVID-19. Each CDR3 is given with its conserved first and last residue. The D gene is left open where the match is weak. Clone size is given for some rows only: seen once, a few or many times, or a class if the clone is expanded.

j_gene	abundance	d_gene	v_gene	len	CDR3nt	CDR3aa
TRBJ2-1	NA	NA	TRBV27	14	TGTGCCAGCAGTTTAACTAGGGCCTACAATGAGCAGTTCTTC	CASSLTRAYNEQFF
TRBJ1-3	NA	NA	TRBV27	16	TGTGCCAGCAGTATATCACCGGACAGCTCTGGAAACACCATATATTTT	CASSISPDSSGNTIYF
TRBJ2-1	NA	TRBD1	TRBV4-2	16	TGTGCCAGCAGCCAAGGGATAGGGACAGGGGGGGATGAGCAGTTCTTC	CASSQGIGTGGDEQFF
TRBJ1-4	NA	TRBD1	TRBV7-2	15	TGTGCCAGCAGCTTACGGACAGGGGCCGGGGAAAAACTGTTTTTT	CASSLRTGAGEKLFF
TRBJ2-3	NA	TRBD2	TRBV5-1	16	TGCGCCAGCAGCTTGGATGTCCTAGCGGGAACAGATACGCAGTATTTT	CASSLDVLAGTDTQYF
TRBJ1-2	NA	TRBD1	TRBV6-6	13	TGTGCCAGCAGCCGGACAGGGGTCTATGGCTACACCTTC	CASSRTGVYGYTF
TRBJ1-1	NA	NA	TRBV2	14	TGTGCCAGCAGTGAACGGGGGGCATACACTGAAGCTTTCTTT	CASSERGAYTEAFF
TRBJ1-1	NA	NA	TRBV28	12	TGTGCCAGCAGGTCCCTGTTCCCTGAAGCTTTCTTT	CASRSLFPEAFF
TRBJ1-2	NA	TRBD1	TRBV24-1	15	TGTGCCACCAGTGAATCCGGGACAGCTAACTATGGCTACACCTTC	CATSESGTANYGYTF
TRBJ1-3	NA	TRBD1	TRBV4-3	15	TGCGCCAGCAGCCAGCAGACAGGGGCTGGAAACACCATATATTTT	CASSQQTGAGNTIYF
TRBJ1-6	NA	NA	TRBV20-1	11	TGCAGTGCTAGGGAGAATTCACCCCTCCACTTT	CSARENSPLHF
TRBJ1-1	NA	NA	TRBV4-1	16	TGCGCCAGCAGCCCAGGGCCAGCAGGGGTGAACACTGAAGCTTTCTTT	CASSPGPAGVNTEAFF
TRBJ1-5	NA	NA	TRBV5-6	13	TGTGCCAGCAGCTTACAGGATAATCAGCCCCAGCATTTT	CASSLQDNQPQHF
TRBJ2-5	once	TRBD2	TRBV7-8	14	TGTGCCAGCAGCCGAGGACTAGCGCTGGAGACCCAGTACTTC	CASSRGLALETQYF
TRBJ2-7	once	NA	TRBV2	11	TGTGCCAGCAGTTACAGGGGAGGGCAGTACTTC	CASSYRGGQYF
TRBJ2-7	NA	NA	TRBV13	13	TGTGCCAGCAGCGGCTCAGGAGGGCACGAGCAGTACTTC	CASSGSGGHEQYF
TRBJ2-2	few	TRBD2	TRBV5-4	16	TGTGCCAGCAGCTTGGCAAGCGGGAGTTACGGCGGGGAGCTGTTTTTT	CASSLASGSYGGELFF
TRBJ1-3	once	NA	TRBV7-6	17	TGTGCCAGCAGCTTAAGAGGGACTGGTCAATCTGGAAACACCATATATTTT	CASSLRGTGQSGNTIYF
TRBJ2-1	NA	TRBD1	TRBV19	13	TGTGCCAGTAGTGCGGACAGGGAAAATGAGCAGTTCTTC	CASSADRENEQFF
TRBJ1-2	few	TRBD1	TRBV5-6	13	TGTGCCAGCAGCCTCCGACAGGGTGATGGCTACACCTTC	CASSLRQGDGYTF
TRBJ2-1	NA	NA	TRBV18	13	TGTGCCAGCTCACCCGGAGGGGTCAATGAGCAGTTCTTC	CASSPGGVNEQFF
TRBJ2-3	NA	TRBD2	TRBV3-1/TRBV3-2	17	TGTGCCAGCAGCCAGGGGGGGACTCGTATTAGCACAGATACGCAGTATTTT	CASSQGGTRISTDTQYF
TRBJ2-3	NA	NA	TRBV11-3	16	TGTGCCAGCAGCTTAGGGCTCGACATCCGCACAGATACGCAGTATTTT	CASSLGLDIRTDTQYF
TRBJ1-1	once	NA	TRBV5-5	11	TGTGCCAGCAGCCCGGACAGTCAAGCTTTCTTT	CASSPDSQAFF
TRBJ1-1	NA	TRBD1	TRBV27	18	TGTGCCAGCAGCCCGATACCGGGACAGGGGAATCAGAACACTGAAGCTTTCTTT	CASSPIPGQGNQNTEAFF
TRBJ2-3	NA	TRBD2	TRBV10-3	18	TGTGCCATCAGCCCTCGGGCTAGCGGAACTAGGGGCACAGATACGCAGTATTTT	CAISPRASGTRGTDTQYF
TRBJ2-5	NA	TRBD2	TRBV5-1	14	TGCGCCAGCAGCCCGGGACTAGCTGAGGAGACCCAGTACTTC	CASSPGLAEETQYF
TRBJ2-5	NA	TRBD2	TRBV5-4	16	TGTGCCAGCAGCCCTGGGACTAGCGGGAGTACGGAGACCCAGTACTTC	CASSPGTSGSTETQYF
TRBJ1-3	NA	NA	TRBV9	17	TGTGCCAGCAGCACTCCCCCCAGGGGCCGCTCTGGAAACACCATATATTTT	CASSTPPRGRSGNTIYF
TRBJ2-1	NA	TRBD2	TRBV4-2	15	TGTGCCAGCAGCCAGGGGGAGGGACCCTACAATGAGCAGTTCTTC	CASSQGEGPYNEQFF
TRBJ2-7	NA	NA	TRBV18	16	TGTGCCAGCTCACCTTCCCGGGACACAGCCCCCTACGAGCAGTACTTC	CASSPSRDTAPYEQYF
TRBJ2-3	NA	TRBD2	TRBV5-4	16	TGTGCCAGCAGCTTGGGACTAGCGGGAGTCAGAGATACGCAGTATTTT	CASSLGLAGVRDTQYF
TRBJ2-7	NA	NA	TRBV5-1	14	TGCGCCAGCAGCTTGGACAGGTTATCCTACGAGCAGTACTTC	CASSLDRLSYEQYF
TRBJ2-2	many	NA	TRBV5-1	16	TGCGCCAGCAGCCTTCGAGCGGGCCCGAACACCGGGGAGCTGTTTTTT	CASSLRAGPNTGELFF
TRBJ1-2	NA	NA	TRBV9	13	TGTGCCAGCAGCGTAGACGACAGCCATGGCTACACCTTC	CASSVDDSHGYTF
TRBJ2-7	NA	TRBD1	TRBV5-1	13	TGCGCCAGCAGCCGACAGGGGGCGTACGAGCAGTACTTC	CASSRQGAYEQYF
TRBJ1-1	NA	NA	TRBV6-5	13	TGTGCCAGCAGTTATCTCGGGAGAACTGAAGCTTTCTTT	CASSYLGRTEAFF
TRBJ2-5	NA	TRBD1	TRBV27	15	TGTGCCAGCAAAGAACGGACAGGGGGGTCTGAGACCCAGTACTTC	CASKERTGGSETQYF
TRBJ2-7	NA	NA	TRBV15	13	TGTGCCACCAGCATTAGAGGCCCCTACGAGCAGTACTTC	CATSIRGPYEQYF
TRBJ1-3	once	TRBD1	TRBV18	17	TGTGCCAGCTCACCTCCGGGACAGGCAAGCTCTGGAAACACCATATATTTT	CASSPPGQASSGNTIYF
TRBJ1-6	NA	NA	TRBV12-5	13	TGTGCTAGTGCCCAGGGGCCGGATTCACCCCTCCACTTT	CASAQGPDSPLHF
TRBJ2-5	NA	NA	TRBV30	13	TGTGCCTGGAGTGTAGGTGGGAGGGAGACCCAGTACTTC	CAWSVGGRETQYF
TRBJ2-2	once	TRBD2	TRBV4-2	19	TGTGCCAGCAGCCAAGAAGGTGGATGGGCTAGCGGGGGTACCGGGGAGCTGTTTTTT	CASSQEGGWASGGTGELFF
TRBJ2-3	NA	TRBD1	TRBV7-8	16	TGTGCCAGCATCATAAGACAGGCAGGGGGTACAGATACGCAGTATTTT	CASIIRQAGGTDTQYF
TRBJ2-5	NA	NA	TRBV20-1	11	TGCAGCCCTAGGGGCAAAGAGACCCAGTACTTC	CSPRGKETQYF
TRBJ2-7	NA	NA	TRBV5-5	13	TGTGCCAGCAGCTTTGGCTCCCGCTACGAGCAGTACTTC	CASSFGSRYEQYF
TRBJ2-3	NA	TRBD2	TRBV5-4	14	TGTGCCAGCAGCTTTAGCGGGGGGGAGGGTACGCAGTATTTT	CASSFSGGEGTQYF
TRBJ1-1	NA	NA	TRBV14	12	TGTGCCAGCACACGACAGAGCACTGAAGCTTTCTTT	CASTRQSTEAFF
TRBJ1-2	NA	NA	TRBV30	11	TGTGCCTGGAGTGTAGAACGGGGCTACACCTTC	CAWSVERGYTF
TRBJ1-6	once	NA	TRBV5-5	15	TGTGCCAGCAGCCCCCCGGTACAGGAGAATTCACCCCTCCACTTT	CASSPPVQENSPLHF
TRBJ1-1	NA	TRBD1	TRBV28	11	TGTGCCAGCAGTTCGGACAGGGAAGCTTTCTTT	CASSSDREAFF
TRBJ2-1	NA	NA	TRBV7-2	15	TGTGCCAGCAGCTTGGTCGGGACAACTGAACGTGAGCAGTTCTTC	CASSLVGTTEREQFF
TRBJ2-3	NA	TRBD1	TRBV11-3	16	TGTGCCAGCAGCGGGCCGGGACAGGAGAACACAGATACGCAGTATTTT	CASSGPGQENTDTQYF
TRBJ2-2	few	TRBD2	TRBV5-8	15	TGTGCCAGCAGCCCTCCGGGAGGGGTATCCGGGGAGCTGTTTTTT	CASSPPGGVSGELFF
TRBJ1-5	few	NA	TRBV5-8	14	TGTGCCAGCAGCTTACGGGAGGGCAATCAGCCCCAGCATTTT	CASSLREGNQPQHF
TRBJ2-1	NA	NA	TRBV10-3	12	TGTGCCATGAACGGGGGATACAATGAGCAGTTCTTC	CAMNGGYNEQFF
TRBJ1-6	NA	NA	TRBV19	14	TGTGCCAGTAGAGAGCAGCCACATGGCGGGCCCCTCCACTTT	CASREQPHGGPLHF
TRBJ1-1	NA	TRBD1	TRBV29-1	12	TGCAGCGGGGGGACAGGGGCCACTGAAGCTTTCTTT	CSGGTGATEAFF